This entry lists 29 T cell receptor beta chains sequenced from one sample in a study of T cell repertoires in aging, cancer and after chemotherapy. Peripheral blood genomic DNA, not sorted cells or RNA, was the template. TRB rearrangements spanning V, D and J were amplified using mixed TRB-A/B primers. TCRdb independently ran MiXCR on the multiplex PCR reads; one entry per CDR3 protein. This sample carries about 11,000 distinct CDR3 sequences, 32% of them seen once, and the ten largest clones take about 18%. The sequencing input was blood. The receptors derive from a human donor in good health. The donor label of this sample is uncertain.

A remark on this clonotype: The junction departs from germline at one end; a sequencing error may be responsible. The CDR3 nucleotides read TGTGCCAGCAGTTACAGGACTGTTTCTATGAACACTAAAGCTTTCTTT. Translated, it gives CASSYRTVSMNTKAFF. The rearrangement uses TRBV6-5 and TRBJ1-1; D is ambiguous. Germline CDR1 is MNHEY and CDR2 is SVGAGI. This CDR3 is 16 amino acids long.

This clonotype was seen more than once but under ten times. V usage is TRBV30 and J usage is TRBJ2-5, with TRBD2 as a possible D gene (5 bases). V was pared by 2 bases and J by 5 bases, with 18 bases between. CDR1 and CDR2 from the germline V gene are GTSNPN and SVGIG (reference sequence). The CDR3 totals 15 residues. DNA of the CDR3: TGTGCCTGGAGTACTAGTGCGCGGAAGTGGGAGACCCAGTACTTC. Translated: CAWSTSARKWETQYF.

A single count supports this clonotype. The rearrangement uses TRBV5-1 and TRBJ2-5; D not certain. The germline V gene encodes CDR1 SGHRS and CDR2 YFSETQ. Between the trimmed V and J ends, which lost 6 bases and 3 bases, there was a span of 12 bases. The CDR3 has 13 amino acids. This CDR3 reads CASTTTGEETQYF. CDR3 DNA: TGCGCCAGCACCACGACTGGAGAAGAGACCCAGTACTTC.

In its sample, this clonotype ranks as medium-sized (0.01 to 0.1%). Written as DNA, the CDR3 is TGTGCCAGCAGGGGCCTGTCTGGCTACACCTTC. Residues: CASRGLSGYTF. The chain joins TRBV6-5 to TRBJ1-2; D is undetermined. The V end was cut by 6 bases, the J end by 7 bases, with 9 bases between. Germline loops: CDR1 MNHEY, CDR2 SVGAGI. There are 11 residues in the CDR3.

This clonotype was picked up a small number of times. J is TRBJ1-1 and V is TRBV19; tentative D call: TRBD1 (5 bases). V lost 10 bases, J lost 7 bases, and 25 bases lay in between. This CDR3 comprises 15 residues. Germline CDR1 is LNHDA and CDR2 is SQIVND (reference sequence). Here the CDR3 reads CATTPSGEVGSEAFF. CDR3 DNA: TGTGCCACCACCCCTTCGGGGGAAGTAGGGAGTGAAGCTTTCTTT.

This chain uses TRBV6-1 with TRBJ2-2; no reliable D call. The germline CDR1 and CDR2 sequences are MNHNS and SASEGT. The CDR3 length is 13 residues. Trimming stripped 2 bases from V and 5 bases from J, with 6 bases between. The CDR3 nucleotides read TGTGCCAGCAGTGAAATCGCGACCGGGGAGCTGTTTTTT. This gives the protein CASSEIATGELFF.

In this sample, this clonotype turned up a few times. The gene calls are TRBV5-1 and TRBJ1-1; no clear D. The CDR3 totals 11 residues. Trimming stripped 0 bases from V and 9 bases from J, with 6 bases between. Looked up from germline, CDR1 is SGHRS and CDR2 is YFSETQ. The CDR3 DNA reads TGCGCCAGCAGCTTGGGGTATCAAGCTTTCTTT. Protein: CASSLGYQAFF.

This clonotype was seen more than once but under ten times. The chain carries TRBV10-3 and TRBJ1-1; the D is unclear. Trimming took off 3 bases at V and 3 bases at J, with 11 bases between the two ends. From germline, CDR1 is ENHRY and CDR2 SYGVKD. The CDR3 sequence is 14 residues long. Here the CDR3 reads CAISDELPDTEAFF. The CDR3 bases are TGTGCCATCAGTGATGAATTGCCCGACACTGAAGCTTTCTTT.

This clonotype appeared a few times. The rearrangement uses TRBV12-3 or TRBV12-4 and TRBJ1-2, with D perhaps TRBD1 (5 bases). Trimming stripped 7 bases from V and 2 bases from J, with 11 bases between. The CDR3 has 13 amino acids. CDR3 in amino acids: CASILRGNYGYTF. DNA of the CDR3: TGTGCCAGCATCCTCCGGGGCAACTATGGCTACACCTTC.

V usage is TRBV6-6 and J usage is TRBJ2-2; D is unresolved. The ends were cut back, 5 bases at V and 6 bases at J, with 16 bases in the middle. Germline CDR1 is MNHNY and CDR2 is SVGAGI (reference sequence). CDR3 size: 15 residues. The CDR3 region has the DNA TGTGCCAGCAGTACCCGATCCGTGGACGCCGGGGAGCTGTTTTTT. Translated, it gives CASSTRSVDAGELFF.

In its sample, this clonotype ranks as large. This chain links TRBV29-1 with TRBJ2-7; either TRBD1 or TRBD2 may supply D (6 bases each). Germline V gene data show CDR1 as SQVTM and CDR2 as ANQGSEA. V was cut by 4 bases and J by 6 bases, with 31 bases left in between. This CDR3 spans 18 amino acids. The CDR3 spells CSVARVGGPEGGIFEQYF. DNA for the CDR3: TGCAGCGTTGCCCGGGTAGGAGGACCAGAGGGGGGCATATTCGAGCAGTACTTC.

This clonotype is judged medium-sized. The rearrangement links TRBV29-1 to TRBJ2-7; D is tentatively TRBD1 or TRBD2 (5 bases each). The CDR3 contains 12 residues. In germline, CDR1 is SQVTM, CDR2 ANQGSEA. The ends were cut back, 6 bases at V and 3 bases at J, with 12 bases in the middle. CDR3 region: CSVLKGSYEQYF. The CDR3 DNA follows: TGCAGCGTACTCAAGGGGAGCTACGAGCAGTACTTC.

This clonotype has only a few counts. The chain employs TRBV20-1 and TRBJ1-6; 9 nucleotides match TRBD1. CDR3 length: 16 amino acids. Germline loops: CDR1 DFQATT, CDR2 SNEGSKA (reference sequence). With V trimmed by 1 base and J by 10 bases, 11 bases remained unmatched. The CDR3 DNA is TGCAGTGCTAGAGTACTTGGGGACAGGGCAAGGTCACCCCTCCACTTT. Translating it yields CSARVLGDRARSPLHF.

Here the CDR3 reads CASSNLAGTGTGELFF. In DNA form, the CDR3 reads TGTGCCAGCAGCAATCTAGCCGGGACAGGGACCGGGGAGCTGTTTTTT. The V and J genes are TRBV7-2 and TRBJ2-2, with 9 bases matching TRBD1. This CDR3 region has 16 residues. Per germline, CDR1 SGHTA and CDR2 FQGNSA. The V gene end was trimmed by 5 bases and the J gene end by 5 bases; junction bases not matched to a gene: 9.

On this clonotype itself: Just one base apart from a much larger clone, this may be a read error. A read error is likely, as this CDR3 ends without the conserved phenylalanine or tryptophan. V gene TRBV15 combines with J gene TRBJ1-5, with D hard to call. This CDR3 contains 17 residues. V shed 0 bases and J shed 1 base, with 13 bases lying between them. The germline V gene encodes CDR1 LNHNV and CDR2 YYDKDF (reference sequence). Written as DNA, the CDR3 is TGTGCCACCAGCAGAGATCAAAGGTCCGACAGCAATCAGCCCCAGCATCTT. Its protein product is CATSRDQRSDSNQPQHL.

By share of the sample, this clonotype is medium-sized. V is TRBV6-6 and J is TRBJ2-1; no firm D call. This CDR3 is built from 13 residues. Germline V gene lookup returns CDR1 MNHNY and CDR2 SVGAGI (reference sequence). Trimming pared 5 bases from V and 9 bases from J, leaving 14 bases between. The CDR3 DNA is TGTGCCAGCAGTCAAAATCCTGCCCCTGAGCAGTTCTTC. This codes for CASSQNPAPEQFF.

This clonotype was counted only a few times. J is TRBJ1-5 and V is TRBV12-3 or TRBV12-4, with D perhaps matching TRBD1 (5 bases). This CDR3 comprises 14 residues. V lost 4 bases to trimming and J lost 3 bases, with 10 bases between them. The CDR3, as DNA: TGTGCCAGCAGTTCCGACAGAACCAATCAGCCCCAGCATTTT. Residues: CASSSDRTNQPQHF.

The chain combines TRBV28 with TRBJ1-6; no definite D call. The CDR3 consists of 16 residues. The V gene's germline CDR1 is MDHEN and CDR2 SYDVKM. Trimming left V 1 base short and J 8 bases short, with 15 bases between. CDR3 in amino acids: CASSLLAGPGYSPLHF. The CDR3, as DNA: TGTGCCAGCAGTTTATTAGCCGGGCCCGGGTATTCACCCCTCCACTTT. The entire variable domain, with the rest obtained from reference TRBV28 and TRBJ1-6, is as follows: DVKVTQSSRYLVKRTGEKVFLECVQDMDHENMFWYRQDPGLGLRLIYFSYDVKMKEKGDIPEGYSVSREKKERFSLILESASTNQTSMYLCASSLLAGPGYSPLHFGNGTRLTVT.

V is TRBV12-3 or TRBV12-4 and J is TRBJ1-1; D is perhaps TRBD1 (6 bases). This CDR3 contains 14 residues. Trimming shortened V by 6 bases and J by 4 bases, and 15 bases separated the two germline ends. CDR3 coding DNA: TGTGCCAGCAGCGATGATGACAGGCCCACTGAAGCTTTCTTT. This encodes CASSDDDRPTEAFF.

The V call is TRBV7-6, the J call TRBJ2-2; 8 positions match TRBD1. Germline CDR1 reads SGHVS; CDR2 reads FNYEAQ. The CDR3 is made up of 16 amino acids. V lost 1 base, J lost 3 bases, and 4 bases stayed unmatched. CDR3 DNA sequence: TGTGCCAGCAGCTTAGACCCAGGGGGCTACACCGGGGAGCTGTTTTTT. Protein sequence: CASSLDPGGYTGELFF.

By proportion, this clonotype is medium-sized. The chain carries TRBV30 and TRBJ1-2; D call uncertain. Trimming pared 2 bases from V and 4 bases from J, leaving 11 bases between. The CDR3 consists of 13 residues. Per germline, CDR1 GTSNPN and CDR2 SVGIG (reference sequence). The CDR3 nucleotides are TGTGCCTGGAGTCTGGATGAGGGCTATGGCTACACCTTC. Protein product: CAWSLDEGYGYTF.

The sample holds one count of this clonotype. A read error is possible here, since a much larger clone lies one base away. The chain couples TRBV19 to TRBJ2-1, with D possibly being TRBD2 (6 bases). CDR1 and CDR2 (germline): LNHDA, SQIVND (reference sequence). This CDR3 has 16 amino acids. Here the CDR3 reads CSSSIERGLGNNEQFF. In DNA, the CDR3 is TGTTCCAGTAGTATAGAGAGGGGACTCGGAAACAATGAGCAGTTCTTC.

This clonotype is deemed large. V and J are TRBV6-5 and TRBJ2-6, with unresolved D. Germline V gives CDR1 MNHEY, CDR2 SVGAGI. V was shortened by 0 bases and J by 0 bases, with 9 bases between the two germline ends. The CDR3 is made up of 17 amino acids. CDR3 in DNA: TGTGCCAGCAGTTACTCTGAATCGAGCTCTGGGGCCAACGTCCTGACTTTC. Protein product: CASSYSESSSGANVLTF.

The chain employs TRBV6-4 and TRBJ2-2; 12 bases align to TRBD2. V was clipped by 4 bases and J by 5 bases; unmatched bases: 2. Per the germline V gene, CDR1 is MRHNA and CDR2 is SNTAGT. The CDR3 covers 15 residues. The CDR3 coding sequence is TGTGCCAGCAGTGGACTAGCGGGAGCAACCGGGGAGCTGTTTTTT. Protein product: CASSGLAGATGELFF.

This clonotype was detected only a few times. The chain employs TRBV15 and TRBJ2-3; no firm D call. V gave up 1 base and J gave up 0 bases, with 11 bases separating them. This CDR3 comprises 16 residues. Germline V CDR1 and CDR2: LNHNV, YYDKDF (reference sequence). CDR3 sequence (DNA): TGTGCCACCAGCAGAGCCTCCCCAACAAGCACAGATACGCAGTATTTT. Amino acids: CATSRASPTSTDTQYF.

By its share, this clonotype is medium-sized. V gene TRBV6-5 combines with J gene TRBJ1-5, with 9 nucleotides matching TRBD1. The germline CDR1 and CDR2 sequences are MNHEY and SVGAGI. CDR3 length equals 14 residues. Trimming removed 6 bases from V and 7 bases from J; junction bases left unmatched: 7. The CDR3, as DNA: TGTGCCAGCAGCCTCGACAGGGGGGAACAGCCCCAGCATTTT. This translates into CASSLDRGEQPQHF.

This chain joins TRBV19 and TRBJ1-2; D call uncertain. The CDR3 length is 14 residues. The germline gives CDR1 LNHDA, CDR2 SQIVND (reference sequence). V was pared by 3 bases and J by 8 bases, with 16 bases between. This CDR3 reads CASSMSDAGSGYTF. Written as DNA, the CDR3 is TGTGCCAGTAGTATGTCGGACGCGGGTTCCGGCTACACCTTC. The full variable domain, in which reference TRBV19 and TRBJ1-2 provide the parts outside the CDR3, is DGGITQSPKYLFRKEGQNVTLSCEQNLNHDAMYWYRQDPGQGLRLIYYSQIVNDFQKGDIAEGYSVSREKKESFPLTVTSAQKNPTAFYLCASSMSDAGSGYTFGSGTRLTVV.

To note about this clonotype: A much larger clone is a single base away; this may be a read error. The chain uses TRBV29-1 and TRBJ2-5; D unresolved. Germline V CDR1 and CDR2: SQVTM, ANQGSEA. This CDR3 has 13 residues. This chain's CDR3 is CSVDGPLGETKYF. CDR3 sequence (DNA): TGCAGCGTTGACGGGCCCCTCGGAGAGACCAAGTACTTC.

The V call is TRBV5-4, the J call TRBJ2-5, with D possibly TRBD2 on 6 matching bases. Germline lookup yields CDR1 SGHNT and CDR2 YYREEE (reference sequence). The CDR3 consists of 13 residues. V lost 6 bases, J lost 5 bases, and 14 bases lay in between. DNA for the CDR3: TGTGCCAGCAAGTGGGGTGCGGGGGAGACCCAGTACTTC. Protein sequence: CASKWGAGETQYF. Together with reference TRBV5-4 and TRBJ2-5, the CDR3 gives the full variable domain: ETGVTQSPTHLIKTRGQQVTLRCSSQSGHNTVSWYQQALGQGPQFIFQYYREEENGRGNFPPRFSGLQFPNYSSELNVNALELDDSALYLCASKWGAGETQYFGPGTRLLVL.